Shown below are 11 T cell receptor beta chains from a single sample sequenced in a study of control samples from healthy donors and cancer patients. Measured with immunoSEQ multiplex PCR; TCRdb has only the in-frame clones, and not every one. Seen here are around 89,000 clones, more than 75% observed once, and the top ten hold around 9.5%. The sequenced material came from blood. Source of these receptors: a woman aged 60-75 years in good health.

This chain uses TRBV5-6 with TRBJ1-4; 10 nucleotides match TRBD1. V was pared by 4 bases and J by 0 bases, with 3 bases of the junction left unmatched. Germline V gene lookup returns CDR1 SGHDT and CDR2 YYEEEE. This CDR3 contains 16 residues. Written as DNA, the CDR3 is TGTGCCAGCAGCAAGGGACAGGGGTCAACTAATGAAAAACTGTTTTTT. Amino acids: CASSKGQGSTNEKLFF.

The table lists this clone with a count of one. The V call is TRBV6-6, the J call TRBJ1-4, with a possible D match to TRBD1 (5 bases). The CDR3 has 15 amino acids. Trimming removed 2 bases at V and 8 bases at J, with 15 bases between. Per germline, CDR1 MNHNY and CDR2 SVGAGI (reference sequence). The CDR3 reads CASSYGDRGEEKLFF. The CDR3 coding sequence is TGTGCCAGCAGTTACGGGGACCGCGGCGAGGAAAAACTGTTTTTT.

This clone was detected only once. The V call is TRBV10-2, the J call TRBJ1-1; TRBD1 matches at 7 bases. The CDR3 sequence is 13 residues long. V was clipped by 3 bases and J by 4 bases; unmatched bases: 2. Per the germline V gene, CDR1 is WSHSY and CDR2 is SAAADI. CDR3 nucleotide sequence: TGCGCCAGCAGTGACTCAGGGGGCACTGAAGCTTTCTTT. It specifies CASSDSGGTEAFF.

V is TRBV2 and J is TRBJ1-1; possibly TRBD1 for D (5 bases). Trimming took 2 bases from V and 3 from J, leaving 7 bases between them. The CDR3 is 13 residues long. Germline-derived CDR1 and CDR2 are SNHLY and FYNNEI. CDR3 in DNA: TGTGCCAGCAGTGAACAGGGCTACACTGAAGCTTTCTTT. Protein sequence: CASSEQGYTEAFF.

The rearrangement links TRBV7-6 to TRBJ2-2; D gene uncertain. This CDR3 has 13 residues. From germline, CDR1 is SGHVS and CDR2 FNYEAQ. Trimming took off 1 base at V and 6 bases at J, with 6 bases between the two ends. Here the CDR3 DNA reads TGTGCCAGCAGCTTAGTAGTAGCCGGGGAGCTGTTTTTT. This encodes CASSLVVAGELFF.

The DNA of the CDR3 is TGTGCCAGCTTTACCCGCTTTGAGAACACCGGGGAGCTGTTTTTT. Amino acids: CASFTRFENTGELFF. This sequence joins TRBV28 and TRBJ2-2; D uncertain. The CDR3 runs 15 residues. V shed 8 bases and J shed 1 base, with 14 bases lying between them. From germline, CDR1 is MDHEN and CDR2 SYDVKM. The whole variable domain, remainder taken from reference TRBV28 and TRBJ2-2, is DVKVTQSSRYLVKRTGEKVFLECVQDMDHENMFWYRQDPGLGLRLIYFSYDVKMKEKGDIPEGYSVSREKKERFSLILESASTNQTSMYLCASFTRFENTGELFFGEGSRLTVL.

This rearrangement joins TRBV6-1 to TRBJ1-1, with D uncertain. This CDR3 comprises 15 residues. From germline, CDR1 is MNHNS and CDR2 SASEGT. V was cut by 0 bases and J by 8 bases, with 16 bases left in between. The CDR3 bases are TGTGCCAGCAGTGAAGCAGGGCCCGCGCGAGGCGAAGCTTTCTTT. This translates into CASSEAGPARGEAFF.

The chain combines TRBV11-2 with TRBJ2-3; D not certain. This CDR3 contains 15 residues. The germline CDR1 and CDR2 sequences are SGHAT and FQNNGV. The V end lost 3 bases, the J end lost 0 bases, and 10 bases lay between the germline ends. CDR3 nucleotides: TGTGCCAGCAGCTTTACAATAGGGAGCACAGATACGCAGTATTTT. Protein product: CASSFTIGSTDTQYF. Together with reference TRBV11-2 and TRBJ2-3, the CDR3 gives the full variable domain: EAGVAQSPRYKIIEKRQSVAFWCNPISGHATLYWYQQILGQGPKLLIQFQNNGVVDDSQLPKDRFSAERLKGVDSTLKIQPAKLEDSAVYLCASSFTIGSTDTQYFGPGTRLTVL.

The V and J genes are TRBV6-2 or TRBV6-3 and TRBJ1-2, with D perhaps TRBD1 (6 bases). Trimming shortened V by 0 bases and J by 6 bases, and 11 bases separated the two germline ends. The CDR3 contains 14 residues. Looked up from germline, CDR1 is MNHEY and CDR2 is SVGEGT. The CDR3 loop is CASSYSLGGDGYTF. The DNA of the CDR3 is TGTGCCAGCAGTTACTCGTTGGGGGGCGATGGCTACACCTTC.

This clone was seen only once. The chain links TRBV19 to TRBJ1-2; D is ambiguous. V lost 7 bases to trimming and J lost 2 bases, with 11 bases between them. CDR1 is LNHDA, CDR2 SQIVND, per germline (reference sequence). The CDR3 covers 13 residues. The CDR3, as DNA: TGTGCCAGTAACCCGGACTTAAACTATGGCTACACCTTC. Translated: CASNPDLNYGYTF.

The V and J genes are TRBV18 and TRBJ1-1; 8 positions agree with TRBD1. The CDR3 is 16 amino acids. V shed 0 bases, J shed 4 bases, and the junction held 7 bases outside the gene matches. The germline V gene has CDR1 KGHSH and CDR2 LQKENI. The chain's CDR3 is CASSPPQQGATTEAFF. CDR3 nucleotides: TGTGCCAGCTCACCACCGCAGCAGGGGGCGACCACTGAAGCTTTCTTT.